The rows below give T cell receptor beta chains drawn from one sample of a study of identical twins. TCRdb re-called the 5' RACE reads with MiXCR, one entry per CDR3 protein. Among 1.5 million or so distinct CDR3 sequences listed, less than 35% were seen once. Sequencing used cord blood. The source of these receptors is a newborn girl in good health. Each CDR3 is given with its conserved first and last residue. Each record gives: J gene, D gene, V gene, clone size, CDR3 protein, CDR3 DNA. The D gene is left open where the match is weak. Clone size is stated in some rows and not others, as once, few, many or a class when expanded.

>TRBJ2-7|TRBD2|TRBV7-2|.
CASSLGPGLADEQYF
TGTGCCAGCAGCTTAGGTCCGGGACTAGCGGACGAGCAGTACTTC
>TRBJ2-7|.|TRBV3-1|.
CASSQVSASEQYF
TGTGCCAGCAGCCAAGTTTCAGCGTCCGAGCAGTACTTC
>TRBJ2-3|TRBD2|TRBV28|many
CASNLAGDPSTDTQYF
TGTGCCAGCAATCTAGCGGGAGACCCTAGCACAGATACGCAGTATTTT
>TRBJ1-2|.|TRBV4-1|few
CASSHRLGQKERNYGYTF
TGCGCCAGCAGTCATCGACTCGGGCAGAAGGAGAGAAATTATGGCTACACCTTC
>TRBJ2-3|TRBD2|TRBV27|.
CASKREGREDTQYF
TGTGCCAGCAAGCGGGAGGGCCGAGAAGATACGCAGTATTTT
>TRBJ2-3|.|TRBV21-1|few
CASSKCTDTQYF
TGTGCCAGCAGCAAATGCACAGATACGCAGTATTTT
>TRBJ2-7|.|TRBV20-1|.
CSAKTRLYEQYF
TGCAGTGCGAAAACCCGGCTTTACGAGCAGTACTTC
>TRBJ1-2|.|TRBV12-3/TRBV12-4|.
CASLMVGATKGGYTF
TGTGCCAGCCTCATGGTGGGGGCCACCAAGGGTGGCTACACCTTC
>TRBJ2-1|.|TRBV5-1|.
CASSLVRFTYNEQFF
TGCGCCAGCAGCTTGGTGCGATTCACCTACAATGAGCAGTTCTTC
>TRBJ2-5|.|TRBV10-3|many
CAISRLEQETQYF
TGTGCCATCAGCCGACTAGAACAAGAGACCCAGTACTTC
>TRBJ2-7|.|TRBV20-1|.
CSARGSKGYGEQYF
TGCAGTGCTAGGGGGAGCAAAGGCTATGGCGAGCAGTACTTC
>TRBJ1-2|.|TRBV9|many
CASSVNYGYTF
TGTGCCAGCAGCGTAAACTATGGCTACACCTTC
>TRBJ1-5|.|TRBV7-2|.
CASSLARGESQPQHF
TGTGCCAGCAGCTTAGCGCGTGGGGAAAGTCAGCCCCAGCATTTT
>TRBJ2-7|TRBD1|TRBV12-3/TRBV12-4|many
CASSRGQGIYEQYF
TGTGCCAGCAGCCGAGGACAGGGAATCTACGAGCAGTACTTC
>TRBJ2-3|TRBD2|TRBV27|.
CASIRTGGPADTQYF
TGTGCCAGCATCCGGACGGGAGGGCCCGCAGATACGCAGTATTTT
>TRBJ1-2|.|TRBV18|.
CASSPVRAGANYGYTF
TGTGCCAGCTCACCAGTCCGCGCAGGAGCTAACTATGGCTACACCTTC
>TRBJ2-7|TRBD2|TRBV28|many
CASSTRLAGVYEQYF
TGTGCCAGCAGTACCAGACTAGCGGGAGTCTACGAGCAGTACTTC
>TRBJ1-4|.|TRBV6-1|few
CASREGARATNEKLFF
TGTGCCAGCAGAGAAGGGGCAAGAGCAACTAATGAAAAACTGTTTTTT
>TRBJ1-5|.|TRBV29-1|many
CSARTGLSNQPQHF
TGCAGCGCTCGAACAGGTCTTAGCAATCAGCCCCAGCATTTT
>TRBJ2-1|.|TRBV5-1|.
CASSLAALDEQFF
TGCGCCAGCAGCTTGGCGGCGTTGGATGAGCAGTTCTTC
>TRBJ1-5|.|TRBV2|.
CASSTRSLKPQHF
TGTGCCAGCAGTACCAGGTCTCTGAAGCCCCAGCATTTT
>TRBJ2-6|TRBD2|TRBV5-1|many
CASSLLAGASGANVLTF
TGCGCCAGCAGCTTGTTAGCGGGGGCCTCTGGGGCCAACGTCCTGACTTTC
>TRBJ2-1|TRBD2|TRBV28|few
CASSFLGSERLAGLSSYNEQFF
TGTGCCAGCAGCTTCCTGGGGTCCGAACGACTAGCGGGCCTTAGCTCCTACAATGAGCAGTTCTTC
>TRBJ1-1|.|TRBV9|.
CASSSNPRGADTEAFF
TGTGCCAGCAGCTCCAATCCTAGGGGCGCAGACACTGAAGCTTTCTTT
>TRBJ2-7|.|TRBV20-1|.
CSARERGRVPYEQYF
TGCAGTGCTAGAGAGAGGGGTCGGGTTCCCTACGAGCAGTACTTC
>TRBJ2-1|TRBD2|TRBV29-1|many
CSGLAGGRYNEQFF
TGCAGCGGGCTAGCGGGAGGGCGGTACAATGAGCAGTTCTTC
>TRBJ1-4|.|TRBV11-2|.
CASSRFPRGTNEKLFF
TGTGCCAGCAGCCGTTTCCCGCGGGGCACTAATGAAAAACTGTTTTTT
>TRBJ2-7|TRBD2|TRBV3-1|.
CASSQESTSAYEQYF
TGTGCCAGCAGCCAAGAGAGCACTAGCGCCTACGAGCAGTACTTC
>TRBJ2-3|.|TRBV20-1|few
CSARDLLLYTDTQYF
TGCAGTGCTAGAGATCTGCTACTTTACACAGATACGCAGTATTTT
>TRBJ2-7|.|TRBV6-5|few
CASTQAGTQGEQYF
TGTGCCAGCACTCAGGCAGGGACGCAGGGCGAGCAGTACTTC
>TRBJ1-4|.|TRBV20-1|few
CSARTVEKLFF
TGCAGTGCCCGGACAGTCGAAAAACTGTTTTTT
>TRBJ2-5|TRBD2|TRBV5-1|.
CASSKGLADHNEQYF
TGCGCCAGCAGCAAGGGACTAGCGGACCACAATGAGCAGTACTTC
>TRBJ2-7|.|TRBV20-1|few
CSEGLWRSSYEQYF
TGCAGTGAGGGGCTGTGGAGAAGCTCCTACGAGCAGTACTTC
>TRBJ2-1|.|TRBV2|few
CASRADVPNEQFF
TGTGCCAGCAGGGCCGACGTTCCGAATGAGCAGTTCTTC
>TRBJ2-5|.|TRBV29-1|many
CSVDGSQETQYF
TGCAGCGTTGATGGGAGCCAAGAGACCCAGTACTTC
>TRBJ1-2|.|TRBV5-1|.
CASSLRVLTRPNNNYGYTF
TGCGCCAGCAGCTTGCGGGTGCTGACGAGACCGAACAATAACTATGGCTACACCTTC
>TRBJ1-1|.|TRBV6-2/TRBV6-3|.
CASSYRRDGSFNTEAFF
TGTGCCAGCAGTTATCGCCGGGACGGAAGTTTCAACACTGAAGCTTTCTTT
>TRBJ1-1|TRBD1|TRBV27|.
CASSLSRGGASPEAFF
TGTGCCAGCAGTTTATCGCGAGGGGGCGCGTCGCCTGAAGCTTTCTTT
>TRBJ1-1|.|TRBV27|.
CASSPRGPTEAFF
TGTGCCAGCAGCCCCCGGGGCCCGACTGAAGCTTTCTTT
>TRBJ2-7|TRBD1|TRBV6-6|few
CASSPRRDRGFYEQYF
TGTGCCAGCAGCCCCAGACGGGACAGGGGTTTTTACGAGCAGTACTTC
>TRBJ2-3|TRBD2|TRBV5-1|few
CASSSAGATLSTDTQYF
TGCGCCAGCAGCTCAGCGGGAGCGACCCTTAGCACAGATACGCAGTATTTT
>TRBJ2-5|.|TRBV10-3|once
CAISESDWVSYNEQYF
TGTGCCATCAGTGAGTCGGACTGGGTGAGCTACAATGAGCAGTACTTC
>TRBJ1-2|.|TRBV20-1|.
CSADPDGPNYGHTF
TGCAGTGCTGACCCCGACGGCCCTAACTATGGCCACACCTTC
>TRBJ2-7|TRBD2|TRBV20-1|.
CSAPGLAGGDEQYF
TGCAGTGCCCCGGGACTAGCGGGAGGGGACGAGCAGTACTTC
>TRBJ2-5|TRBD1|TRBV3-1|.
CASSQQGASAYNEQYF
TGTGCCAGCAGCCAACAGGGGGCTAGCGCCTACAATGAGCAGTACTTC
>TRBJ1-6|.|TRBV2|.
CASSLSIGGNSPLHF
TGTGCCAGCAGTTTGTCCATCGGGGGGAACTCACCCCTCCACTTT
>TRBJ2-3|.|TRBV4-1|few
CASSQDPVGPALTSQYF
TGCGCCAGCAGCCAAGATCCTGTGGGGCCGGCCCTCACCTCGCAGTATTTT
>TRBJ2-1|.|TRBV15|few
CATSRGDNEQFF
TGTGCCACCAGCAGAGGGGACAATGAGCAGTTCTTC
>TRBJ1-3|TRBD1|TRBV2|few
CASSETGGTGNTIYF
TGTGCCAGCAGCGAGACAGGGGGAACTGGAAACACCATATATTTT
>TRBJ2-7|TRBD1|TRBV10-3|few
CAISAPGQGSYEQYF
TGTGCCATCAGTGCCCCGGGACAGGGTTCCTACGAGCAGTACTTC
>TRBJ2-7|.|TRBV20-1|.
CSVEGRVYEQYF
TGCAGTGTTGAGGGCAGGGTCTACGAGCAGTACTTC
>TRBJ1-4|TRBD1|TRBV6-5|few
CASSLVARQGMNEKLFF
TGTGCCAGCAGTTTGGTGGCCCGACAGGGGATGAATGAAAAACTGTTTTTT
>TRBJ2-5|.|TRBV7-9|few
CASSLIRYRGGQETQYF
TGTGCCAGCAGCTTGATAAGGTACAGGGGAGGACAAGAGACCCAGTACTTC